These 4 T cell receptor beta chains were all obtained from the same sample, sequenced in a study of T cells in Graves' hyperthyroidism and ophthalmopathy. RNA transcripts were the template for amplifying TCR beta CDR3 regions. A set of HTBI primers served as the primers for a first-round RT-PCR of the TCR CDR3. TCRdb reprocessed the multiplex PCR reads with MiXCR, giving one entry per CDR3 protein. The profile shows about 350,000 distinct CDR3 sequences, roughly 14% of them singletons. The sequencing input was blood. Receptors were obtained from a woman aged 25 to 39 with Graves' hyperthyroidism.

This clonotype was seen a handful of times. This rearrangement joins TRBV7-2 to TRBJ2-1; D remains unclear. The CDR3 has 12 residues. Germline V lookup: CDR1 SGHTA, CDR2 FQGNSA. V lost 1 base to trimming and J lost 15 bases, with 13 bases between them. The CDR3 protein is CASSLDAPPAFF. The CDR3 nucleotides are TGTGCCAGCAGCTTAGATGCGCCGCCAGCGTTCTTC.

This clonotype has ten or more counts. The CDR3 DNA follows: TGTGCCAGCAGTTTTAGTGGAGGGAGGTTAAACTATGGCTACACCTTC. Its protein product is CASSFSGGRLNYGYTF. The chain has TRBV27 and TRBJ1-2; unclear D gene. Germline CDR1 MNHEY, CDR2 SMNVEV (reference sequence). This CDR3 has 16 residues. Trimming stripped 3 bases from V and 2 bases from J, with 16 bases between.

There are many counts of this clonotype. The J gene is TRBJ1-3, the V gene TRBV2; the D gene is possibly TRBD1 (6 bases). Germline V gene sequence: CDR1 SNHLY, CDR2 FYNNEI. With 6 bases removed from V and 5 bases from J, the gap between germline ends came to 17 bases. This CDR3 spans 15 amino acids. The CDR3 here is CASSEWGGPRNTIYF. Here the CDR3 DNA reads TGTGCCAGCAGCGAATGGGGGGGGCCTAGAAACACCATATATTTT.

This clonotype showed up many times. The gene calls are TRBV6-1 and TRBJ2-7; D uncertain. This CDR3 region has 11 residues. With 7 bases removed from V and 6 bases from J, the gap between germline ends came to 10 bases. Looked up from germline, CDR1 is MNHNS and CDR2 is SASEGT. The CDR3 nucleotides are TGTGCCAGCACCTCTGGACGCGAGCAGTACTTC. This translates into CASTSGREQYF.